The present entry profiles one TCR beta chain with its context. In the authors' methods: Researchers report that nucleated cell counts were estimated from reference gene primer amplification. This table comes from immunoSEQ multiplex PCR, and its TCRdb copy is limited to in-frame clones, with some not included. V and J calls and clone size are as listed in that table; D and trimming were resolved from the DNA. The sample lists 200,000 or so clones, around four fifths seen once, with about 6.9% in the top ten. The source of the sample is a study of blood T cell repertoires in COVID-19. Study information: COVID-19 samples from acute and convalescent phases originated in the United States, Italy and Spain. PBMCs, B-cell-depleted T cells, or T cells were the source of the cDNA or gDNA that made up the material.

V lost 5 bases and J 4 bases, leaving 18 bases between the germline ends. Germline assignment: CDR1 KGHSH and CDR2 LQKENI. This CDR3 is built from 15 residues. The source of this sequence is a human donor with acute or convalescent COVID-19. The donor label of this sample is uncertain. The sequenced material came from peripheral blood. The V call is TRBV18, the J call TRBJ2-7; TRBD2 might be the D (5 bases). The CDR3 bases are TGTGCCAGCTCATTAAACACGGAGAGGGCGTACGAGCAGTACTTC. It yields the protein CASSLNTERAYEQYF.